This T cell receptor (beta chain) stems from a study of blood T cells in healthy people across ages. Study-level points and caveats: Any conclusive comparison of naive versus antigen-experienced cells was prevented by using unsorted PBMCs.

With regard to this clonotype: Antigen unknown.

A second about 6 to 12 cycle PCR used barcoded and J-beta primers. TCRdb redid the calling of the 5' RACE reads with MiXCR, one entry per CDR3 protein. This table has 800,000 to 950,000 distinct CDR3 sequences, 25% to 35% appearing once. CDR3 size: 15 residues. The V gene lost 3 bases and the J gene lost 1 base, with 11 bases spanning the gap. Per germline, CDR1 SGHTA and CDR2 FQGNSA. These data also formed part of another study, on T cells of mothers and their children. According to that study: Over 9.5 million reads per mother and roughly 3 million per child were obtained. With unrelated pairs as the comparison, related mother-child pairs had a slightly higher overlap that was not significant.

The clonotype was recovered from a woman between 35 and 50 years old in good health. The rearrangement uses TRBV7-2 and TRBJ2-3, with D possibly being TRBD2 (5 bases). Material for sequencing was blood. The CDR3 DNA is TGTGCCAGCAGCTTGATAGCGCCGGGCACAGATACGCAGTATTTT. This translates into CASSLIAPGTDTQYF.